A single sample gave rise to the 23 T cell receptor beta chains below, sequenced in a study of OX40 agonist ivuxolimab in advanced cancers. Assay used: immunoSEQ multiplex PCR; TCRdb lists only in-frame clones, some missing. The table lists more than 65,000 clones, 89% of them singletons. The specimen comprised CD4+ or CD8+ T cells sorted from blood, sampled in a trial of the OX40 agonist ivuxolimab. Every receptor here comes from an adult with an advanced solid tumor such as melanoma, head and neck, liver or kidney cancer.

The chain links TRBV18 to TRBJ1-4, with no clear D. With 2 bases removed from V and 10 bases from J, the gap between germline ends came to 17 bases. The CDR3 sequence is 15 residues long. CDR1 is KGHSH and CDR2 is LQKENI in the germline V gene. This CDR3 is CASSPSNEGFGKLFF. CDR3 bases: TGTGCCAGCTCACCATCGAACGAAGGATTTGGAAAACTGTTTTTT. The full variable domain, its missing parts supplied by reference TRBV18 and TRBJ1-4, is NAGVMQNPRHLVRRRGQEARLRCSPMKGHSHVYWYRQLPEEGLKFMVYLQKENIIDESGMPKERFSAEFPKEGPSILRIQQVVRGDSAAYFCASSPSNEGFGKLFFGSGTQLSVL.

This rearrangement joins TRBV7-2 to TRBJ1-2; D remains unclear. This CDR3 has 15 amino acids. V was shortened by 5 bases and J by 1 base, with 14 bases between the two germline ends. Germline V gives CDR1 SGHTA, CDR2 FQGNSA. The CDR3 nucleotides read TGTGCCAGCAGCCCAGATGGAGGGAATAACTATGGCTACACCTTC. This encodes CASSPDGGNNYGYTF.

This chain uses TRBV11-3 with TRBJ2-1; 12 bases agree with TRBD2. Germline V gene lookup returns CDR1 SGHNT and CDR2 YENEEA. The V and J ends lost 5 bases and 5 bases, in that order; junction bases with no gene match: 7. The CDR3 has 16 amino acids. This chain's CDR3 is CASSPSGRAGNNEQFF. DNA of the CDR3: TGTGCCAGCAGCCCTAGCGGGAGGGCCGGTAACAATGAGCAGTTCTTC.

This clone was seen a single time. This chain connects TRBV6-1 to TRBJ2-6; D might be TRBD2 (5 bases). In germline, CDR1 is MNHNS, CDR2 SASEGT. The length of the CDR3 is 17 residues. With 0 bases removed from V and 2 bases from J, the gap between germline ends came to 11 bases. The CDR3 is CASSEALEGAGANVLTF. The CDR3, as DNA: TGTGCCAGCAGTGAAGCGCTAGAGGGCGCTGGGGCCAACGTCCTGACTTTC.

The chain links TRBV11-3 to TRBJ2-7; D possibly corresponds to TRBD1 (5 bases). Germline V CDR1 and CDR2: SGHNT, YENEEA. This CDR3 is 14 amino acids long. The V end was cut by 5 bases, the J end by 2 bases, with 13 bases between. This chain's CDR3 is CASSPPRQPYEQYF. The CDR3 nucleotides are TGTGCCAGCAGCCCCCCCCGACAGCCCTACGAGCAGTACTTC.

The chain carries TRBV18 and TRBJ2-7, with 8 bases lining up with TRBD2. The J segment lost 0 bases and the V segment lost 4 bases, leaving 2 bases of the junction unmatched. The germline V gene encodes CDR1 KGHSH and CDR2 LQKENI. The CDR3 totals 14 residues. Here the CDR3 DNA reads TGTGCCAGCTCACTCAGCGGGGGCTCCTACGAGCAGTACTTC. Protein sequence: CASSLSGGSYEQYF. Complete variable domain (other parts from reference TRBV18 and TRBJ2-7): NAGVMQNPRHLVRRRGQEARLRCSPMKGHSHVYWYRQLPEEGLKFMVYLQKENIIDESGMPKERFSAEFPKEGPSILRIQQVVRGDSAAYFCASSLSGGSYEQYFGPGTRLTVT.

This clone was seen only a few times. This chain connects TRBV5-4 to TRBJ2-2; no clear D gene. CDR3 length equals 14 residues. Trimming cost V 3 bases and J 7 bases, with 13 bases left between them. Germline-derived CDR1 and CDR2 are SGHNT and YYREEE (reference sequence). CDR3 sequence: CASSSDISGGELFF. The CDR3 nucleotides are TGTGCCAGCAGCTCTGACATCTCGGGCGGGGAGCTGTTTTTT.

V is TRBV5-1 and J is TRBJ2-3, with D possibly matching TRBD2 (6 bases). Trimming stripped 5 bases from V and 4 bases from J, with 14 bases between. Germline CDR1 and CDR2: SGHRS and YFSETQ. The length of the CDR3 is 14 residues. The CDR3 DNA is TGCGCCAGCAGAGGAGGGTATGGATCAGATACGCAGTATTTT. Protein sequence: CASRGGYGSDTQYF.

This clone was recorded a few times. The rearrangement uses TRBV18 and TRBJ1-5; TRBD1 matches at 9 bases. V shed 0 bases and J 2 bases; nucleotides not matched to a gene: 2. The CDR3 runs to 16 residues. Germline CDR1 KGHSH, CDR2 LQKENI. The CDR3 here is CASSPPGQGGNQPQHF. The CDR3 DNA is TGTGCCAGCTCACCACCGGGACAGGGAGGCAATCAGCCCCAGCATTTT.

This chain connects TRBV4-1 to TRBJ2-7; 9 bases fit TRBD1. This CDR3 has 14 residues. Germline trimming cut 6 bases from V and 6 bases from J; bases unmatched to any gene: 9. The germline V gene has CDR1 MGHRA and CDR2 YSYEKL. The CDR3 nucleotides read TGCGCCAGCAGTCGGGACAGGGTCAACGCCGAGCAGTACTTC. Translated: CASSRDRVNAEQYF.

This sequence joins TRBV6-4 and TRBJ2-2; either TRBD1 or TRBD2 may fit D (5 bases each). Trimming removed 6 bases from V and 6 bases from J, with 11 bases in between. This CDR3 has 13 amino acids. CDR1 and CDR2 (germline): MRHNA, SNTAGT. The CDR3 DNA reads as TGTGCCAGCAGCCGGGGCACAGCCGGGGAGCTGTTTTTT. Translated, it gives CASSRGTAGELFF.

This clone has only a few counts. The chain recombines TRBV9 with TRBJ2-7, with TRBD2 identical over 8 bases. With 1 base clipped from V and 3 bases from J, the junction kept 6 bases outside the gene matches. Germline V gives CDR1 SGDLS, CDR2 YYNGEE. The CDR3 sequence is 15 residues long. CDR3 nucleotide sequence: TGTGCCAGCAGCGTAACCTCCGGGACTAGCTACGAGCAGTACTTC. It translates to CASSVTSGTSYEQYF.

V and J are TRBV7-2 and TRBJ2-3, with 7 bases that match TRBD1. The junction had 5 bases not matched to a gene; V was cut back by 8 bases and J by 6 bases. The CDR3 has 12 residues. Germline V CDR1 and CDR2: SGHTA, FQGNSA. For the CDR3, the DNA is TGTGCCAGCGCGCCGGGACAGGATACGCAGTATTTT. Translating it yields CASAPGQDTQYF.

The chain employs TRBV10-2 and TRBJ2-3; a possible D gene is TRBD2 (5 bases). The CDR3 is 14 residues long. The V end was cut by 7 bases, the J end by 2 bases, with 13 bases between. Germline V gene lookup returns CDR1 WSHSY and CDR2 SAAADI. The CDR3 sequence is CASTASGSTDTQYF. CDR3 coding DNA: TGCGCCAGCACAGCAAGCGGTTCCACAGATACGCAGTATTTT.

The J gene is TRBJ1-1, the V gene TRBV2, with D maybe TRBD1 (5 bases). V lost 6 bases, J lost 0 bases, and 14 bases lay in between. Germline CDR1 and CDR2: SNHLY and FYNNEI. The CDR3 runs to 15 residues. CDR3 sequence reads: CASRTDESMNTEAFF. CDR3 bases: TGTGCCAGCAGGACAGACGAATCCATGAACACTGAAGCTTTCTTT.

The V and J genes are TRBV19 and TRBJ2-5; 13 positions match TRBD2. The CDR3 runs 13 residues. J gave up 5 bases and V 7 bases, and 1 base lay outside the gene matches. The germline CDR1 and CDR2 sequences are LNHDA and SQIVND (reference sequence). The CDR3 nucleotides are TGTGCCAGTACGACTAGCGGGAGGGAGACCCAGTACTTC. It translates to CASTTSGRETQYF.

The genes are TRBV7-2 and TRBJ2-2, with D unclear. The CDR3 is 14 amino acids. From germline, CDR1 is SGHTA and CDR2 FQGNSA. Trimming shortened V by 1 base and J by 3 bases, and 6 bases separated the two germline ends. CDR3 in DNA: TGTGCCAGCAGCTTAGTACGGGACACCGGGGAGCTGTTTTTT. This gives the protein CASSLVRDTGELFF.

The chain couples TRBV2 to TRBJ1-1, with D hard to call. Looked up from germline, CDR1 is SNHLY and CDR2 is FYNNEI. This CDR3 is 12 amino acids long. The ends were cut back, 6 bases at V and 4 bases at J, with 9 bases in the middle. CDR3 coding DNA: TGTGCCAGCAGGTGGGAAGGCACTGAAGCTTTCTTT. Protein sequence: CASRWEGTEAFF.

The V gene is TRBV7-2, the J gene TRBJ2-1, with 13 positions matching TRBD2. Germline V CDR1 and CDR2: SGHTA, FQGNSA. This CDR3 is 18 amino acids long. V gave up 3 bases and J gave up 1 base; unmatched junction bases: 6. The CDR3 protein is CASSFGTSGAGSYNEQFF. The DNA for the CDR3 is TGTGCCAGCAGCTTCGGGACTAGCGGGGCGGGGTCCTACAATGAGCAGTTCTTC.

The chain carries TRBV6-4 and TRBJ1-3; 7 bases are shared with TRBD1. V shed 2 bases, J shed 4 bases, and the junction held 8 bases outside the gene matches. CDR1 and CDR2 from the germline V gene are MRHNA and SNTAGT. This CDR3 comprises 16 residues. DNA of the CDR3: TGTGCCAGCAGTGACGATGCAGGGGGTCGAGGAAACACCATATATTTT. Translation gives CASSDDAGGRGNTIYF.

V gene TRBV10-2 combines with J gene TRBJ2-2, with no clear D. Trimming took 6 bases from V and 6 from J, leaving 11 bases between them. The germline V gene has CDR1 WSHSY and CDR2 SAAADI. This CDR3 is built from 13 residues. The chain's CDR3 is CASSITEAGELFF. The CDR3 coding sequence is TGCGCCAGCAGCATTACAGAGGCCGGGGAGCTGTTTTTT.

This chain uses TRBV18 with TRBJ2-5, with D hard to call. The CDR3 sequence is 13 residues long. CDR1 KGHSH and CDR2 LQKENI come from the germline V gene. The ends were cut back, 3 bases at V and 2 bases at J, with 7 bases in the middle. The CDR3 DNA is TGTGCCAGCTCACCGGCTCCGCAAGAGACCCAGTACTTC. It is translated as CASSPAPQETQYF.

The chain carries TRBV19 and TRBJ1-1; TRBD1 might be the D (5 bases). CDR1 is LNHDA, CDR2 SQIVND, per germline (reference sequence). V was trimmed by 5 bases and J by 11 bases, leaving 24 bases between them. The CDR3 is 15 amino acids. CDR3 loop: CASSPITGLSKGAFF. The CDR3 DNA sequence: TGTGCCAGTAGTCCGATTACGGGACTCTCAAAGGGGGCTTTCTTT.